Listed here are 17 T cell receptor beta chains from one sample, sequenced in a study of T cell responses to AZD1222 COVID-19 vaccine. Clones were sequenced by immunoSEQ multiplex PCR, and TCRdb holds only the in-frame ones, with some missing. Of 100,000 to 150,000 clones in the sample, about nine tenths were seen once. Sample: peripheral blood, taken on day 0 of AZD1222 vaccination. The receptors were sampled from an adult in good health.

The gene calls are TRBV12-5 and TRBJ1-5; D is possibly TRBD1 (5 bases). Deletions cut 8 bases from V and 0 bases from J, with 17 bases between. The CDR3 contains 16 residues. Germline V gene sequence: CDR1 LGHNT, CDR2 FRNRAP. CDR3 protein: CASHKGRDGSNQPQHF. CDR3 DNA: TGTGCTAGTCACAAAGGACGGGACGGTAGCAATCAGCCCCAGCATTTT.

This chain links TRBV21-1 with TRBJ2-7; TRBD1, the table's D call, lacks a check against the DNA. TRBV21-1 is a pseudogene segment. The CDR3 is made up of 16 amino acids. CDR3 nucleotides: TGTGCCAGCAGCACTCATAACCCCCGGGACATCTACGAGCAGTACTTC. Amino acid sequence: CASSTHNPRDIYEQYF.

The V and J genes are TRBV7-2 and TRBJ1-3, with D uncertain. CDR3 length equals 18 residues. V dropped 1 base and J dropped 3 bases, with 19 bases sitting between them. CDR1 and CDR2 from the germline V gene are SGHTA and FQGNSA. The CDR3 bases are TGTGCCAGCAGCTTAGATTGGCCTACCAGGCCGAATGGAAACACCATATATTTT. Its translation is CASSLDWPTRPNGNTIYF.

The rearrangement links TRBV11-3 to TRBJ1-1; D remains ambiguous. The V end lost 5 bases, the J end lost 8 bases, and 15 bases lay between the germline ends. CDR3 length equals 13 residues. CDR1 and CDR2 (germline): SGHNT, YENEEA. The CDR3 nucleotides read TGTGCCAGCAGCCTAACTCGATGGGAGGAAGCTTTCTTT. Protein sequence: CASSLTRWEEAFF. The complete variable domain, with remaining parts taken from reference TRBV11-3 and TRBJ1-1, reads EAGVVQSPRYKIIEKKQPVAFWCNPISGHNTLYWYLQNLGQGPELLIRYENEEAVDDSQLPKDRFSAERLKGVDSTLKIQPAELGDSAVYLCASSLTRWEEAFFGQGTRLTVV.

The V call is TRBV29-1, the J call TRBJ1-4, with D maybe TRBD1 (5 bases). V was pared by 6 bases and J by 7 bases, with 12 bases between. The CDR3 is 12 amino acids. The germline V gene has CDR1 SQVTM and CDR2 ANQGSEA. The CDR3 coding sequence is TGCAGCGTAGCAGGGCTCGGTGAAAAACTGTTTTTT. It encodes CSVAGLGEKLFF.

The rearrangement links TRBV29-1 to TRBJ1-4, with D possibly matching TRBD1 (6 bases). CDR1 and CDR2 (germline): SQVTM, ANQGSEA. The V and J ends lost 7 bases and 7 bases respectively, with 13 bases between them. The CDR3 is 12 residues long. The CDR3 loop is CSAKGGSEKLFF. The CDR3 region has the DNA TGCAGCGCCAAAGGGGGAAGTGAAAAACTGTTTTTT. Full variable domain (remainder filled in from reference TRBV29-1 and TRBJ1-4): SAVISQKPSRDICQRGTSLTIQCQVDSQVTMMFWYRQQPGQSLTLIATANQGSEATYESGFVIDKFPISRPNLTFSTLTVSNMSPEDSSIYLCSAKGGSEKLFFGSGTQLSVL.

The chain combines TRBV6-2 or TRBV6-3 with TRBJ1-5, with 7 bases identical to TRBD1. V shed 2 bases and J 6 bases; nucleotides not matched to a gene: 4. The CDR3 runs to 14 residues. CDR1 and CDR2 from the germline V gene are MNHEY and SVGEGT. CDR3 protein: CASSYTGVRQPQHF. The CDR3 region has the DNA TGTGCCAGCAGTTACACAGGGGTTCGTCAGCCCCAGCATTTT.

The chain is built from TRBV7-8 and TRBJ1-6; TRBD1 aligns across 10 bases. Per the germline V gene, CDR1 is SGHVS and CDR2 is FQNEAQ. The ends lost 0 bases at V and 0 bases at J; junction bases unmatched: 5. The CDR3 contains 19 residues. The CDR3 nucleotides are TGTGCCAGCAGCTTAGCGTGGACAGGGGGTAGCTCCTATAATTCACCCCTCCACTTT. It yields the protein CASSLAWTGGSSYNSPLHF.

The rearrangement joins TRBV18 to TRBJ2-4; D remains unclear. Deletions cut 3 bases from V and 2 bases from J, with 14 bases between. The CDR3 length is 16 residues. CDR1 is KGHSH and CDR2 is LQKENI in the germline V gene. Here the CDR3 DNA reads TGTGCCAGCTCACCCCCCCCAGGCGGTCCCAAAAACATTCAGTACTTC. Translating it yields CASSPPPGGPKNIQYF.

The chain employs TRBV7-9 and TRBJ2-7, with no clear D. The CDR3 length is 11 residues. The V gene's germline CDR1 is SEHNR and CDR2 FQNEAQ (reference sequence). Trimming removed 5 bases from V and 7 bases from J, with 9 bases in between. The DNA of the CDR3 is TGTGCCAGCAGCCCCGAGACAGAGCAGTACTTC. The encoded protein is CASSPETEQYF.

This chain connects TRBV5-4 to TRBJ1-1; D is ambiguous. This CDR3 spans 13 amino acids. Trimming removed 4 bases at V and 0 bases at J, with 7 bases between. CDR1 is SGHNT and CDR2 is YYREEE in the germline V gene (reference sequence). CDR3 sequence: CASSPALNTEAFF. In DNA, the CDR3 is TGTGCCAGCAGCCCCGCCTTGAACACTGAAGCTTTCTTT. The full variable domain, completed using reference TRBV5-4 and TRBJ1-1, is ETGVTQSPTHLIKTRGQQVTLRCSSQSGHNTVSWYQQALGQGPQFIFQYYREEENGRGNFPPRFSGLQFPNYSSELNVNALELDDSALYLCASSPALNTEAFFGQGTRLTVV.

Remarks on this clone: The junction departs from germline at one end; a sequencing error may be responsible. The chain is built from TRBV24-1 and TRBJ1-1; 9 bases align to TRBD1. Germline V gives CDR1 KGHDR, CDR2 SFDVKD. CDR3 length equals 12 residues. The CDR3 region has the DNA TGTGCCACCAGTGATTTAGGGACAGGGATGATCTTT. It specifies CATSDLGTGMIF.

The rearrangement joins TRBV9 to TRBJ2-3; 9 bases are shared with TRBD1. Germline assignment: CDR1 SGDLS and CDR2 YYNGEE. The CDR3 has 15 amino acids. V was clipped by 0 bases and J by 3 bases; unmatched bases: 2. This CDR3 reads CASSVAGTGTDTQYF. The CDR3 DNA reads as TGTGCCAGCAGCGTAGCAGGGACAGGGACAGATACGCAGTATTTT. The complete variable domain, with remaining parts taken from reference TRBV9 and TRBJ2-3, reads DSGVTQTPKHLITATGQRVTLRCSPRSGDLSVYWYQQSLDQGLQFLIQYYNGEERAKGNILERFSAQQFPDLHSELNLSSLELGDSALYFCASSVAGTGTDTQYFGPGTRLTVL.

The genes are TRBV2 and TRBJ1-3, with D perhaps matching TRBD1 (5 bases). CDR3 length: 16 amino acids. Looked up from germline, CDR1 is SNHLY and CDR2 is FYNNEI. Trimming pared 1 base from V and 4 bases from J, leaving 14 bases between. CDR3 DNA: TGTGCCAGCAGTGAAGACGATGCAGGGAAGGGAAACACCATATATTTT. Amino acid sequence: CASSEDDAGKGNTIYF.

This clone was seen only once. The CDR3 nucleotides read TGTGCCAGCAGTCTCCGGGACAGGGGGGGCTACACCTTC. Its protein product is CASSLRDRGGYTF. The chain employs TRBV6-6 and TRBJ1-2; 11 bases match TRBD1. After removal of 5 bases from V and 8 bases from J, the junction contained 4 bases not matched to a gene. Germline lookup yields CDR1 MNHNY and CDR2 SVGAGI (reference sequence). The CDR3 sequence is 13 residues long.

The rearrangement uses TRBV15 and TRBJ1-5, with 8 nucleotides matching TRBD1. Germline V gene sequence: CDR1 LNHNV, CDR2 YYDKDF (reference sequence). V was clipped by 5 bases and J by 6 bases; unmatched bases: 9. The CDR3 has 15 amino acids. DNA of the CDR3: TGTGCCACCAGCGGCAAGACAGGGGAGGTTCAGCCCCAGCATTTT. Its protein is CATSGKTGEVQPQHF.

V and J are TRBV12-5 and TRBJ1-2, with D uncertain. The CDR3 runs 18 residues. V gave up 0 bases and J gave up 2 bases, with 19 bases separating them. Germline V gene lookup returns CDR1 LGHNT and CDR2 FRNRAP. The CDR3 sequence: CASGLVTGFNQLNYGYTF. Written as DNA, the CDR3 is TGTGCTAGTGGTTTGGTCACTGGGTTTAACCAACTCAACTATGGCTACACCTTC. Using reference TRBV12-5 and TRBJ1-2 for the parts outside the CDR3, the full variable domain is DARVTQTPRHKVTEMGQEVTMRCQPILGHNTVFWYRQTMMQGLELLAYFRNRAPLDDSGMPKDRFSAEMPDATLATLKIQPSEPRDSAVYFCASGLVTGFNQLNYGYTFGSGTRLTVV.